These T cell receptor beta chains were read from a single sample in a study of T-cell reconstitution after alpha-beta-depleted transplantation in children. TCRdb recomputed calls from the PCR reads with MiXCR, one row per CDR3 protein. The sample comprises around 200,000 distinct CDR3 sequences, roughly 6.8% of which are singletons, and around 3% rests with the top ten. The specimen comprised PBMCs from the stem cell graft donor, sampled from the stem cell graft. The receptors here all came from a human donor who donated a stem cell graft to a child with Wiskott-Aldrich syndrome. Each CDR3 is given with its conserved first and last residue.

v_call: TRBV19
cdr3_aa: CASSTTRLAQEQFF

v_call: TRBV28
cdr3_aa: CASRGAGNTIYF

v_call: TRBV5-1
cdr3_aa: CASRSGSTDTQYF

v_call: TRBV20-1
cdr3_aa: CSATRDAGPGYTF

v_call: TRBV7-2
cdr3_aa: CASSLMSGNTGELFF

v_call: TRBV12-3/TRBV12-4
cdr3_aa: CASSQLRGLSSGNTIYF

v_call: TRBV27
cdr3_aa: CASGPGGNTIYF

v_call: TRBV12-3/TRBV12-4
cdr3_aa: CASSFRQGSTGNTIYF

v_call: TRBV4-3
cdr3_aa: CASSQDLAGALTDTQYF

v_call: TRBV30
cdr3_aa: CAWRRTGRLDTQYF